The present TCR beta chain was sequenced within a study of T-cell memory formation after mild COVID-19. MiXCR, applied by TCRdb to the 5' RACE reads, yields one record per CDR3 protein. The data show approximately 350,000 distinct CDR3 sequences, around an eighth seen once. The sequencing input was PBMCs or a T cell subset sorted from them (not recorded which). The sequence was collected from a man aged 18 to 29 who had mild COVID-19 (a few samples of this study predate the infection). Cell type and time point are not known.

This CDR3 reads CASSPGQVSNEQFF. DNA of the CDR3: TGTGCCAGCAGCCCCGGACAGGTGTCCAATGAGCAGTTCTTC. The rearrangement uses TRBV5-4 and TRBJ2-1, with TRBD1 matching over 7 bases. CDR1 is SGHNT and CDR2 is YYREEE in the germline V gene (reference sequence). The V and J ends lost 4 bases and 6 bases, in that order; junction bases with no gene match: 7. This CDR3 contains 14 residues.